These T cell receptor beta chains were read from a single sample in a study of glioma-infiltrating T cells after dendritic cell vaccination. Measured with immunoSEQ multiplex PCR; TCRdb has only the in-frame clones, and not every one. The table lists approximately 50,000 clones, more than 75% of them singletons. The starting material was blood, obtained after dendritic cell vaccination. Every receptor here comes from a human donor with glioblastoma. Both conserved end residues are part of each CDR3. Each record gives: D gene, J gene, clone size, V gene, CDR3 protein, CDR3 DNA. The D gene is left open where the match is weak. The size field is filled for only some rows; it gives once, few, many or a size class.

TRBD2 TRBJ2-4 . TRBV19 CASSIAGTSGVLAKNIQYF TGTGCCAGTAGTATAGCCGGGACTAGCGGGGTTCTCGCCAAAAACATTCAGTACTTC
. TRBJ2-7 once TRBV29-1 CSVEDQGAEQYF TGCAGCGTTGAAGATCAGGGTGCCGAGCAGTACTTC
. TRBJ2-1 . TRBV30 CAWVRTGKQFF TGTGCCTGGGTTAGGACGGGAAAGCAGTTCTTC
. TRBJ2-7 . TRBV11-3 CASSLVRGEQYF TGTGCCAGCAGCTTAGTTCGAGGTGAGCAGTACTTC
TRBD1 TRBJ2-5 . TRBV4-3 CASSQETGGGETQYF TGCGCCAGCAGCCAAGAGACAGGGGGAGGGGAGACCCAGTACTTC
. TRBJ2-5 . TRBV4-2 CASRQGETQYF TGTGCCAGCAGGCAGGGTGAGACCCAGTACTTC
TRBD1 TRBJ1-1 few TRBV11-3 CASSLQGDTEAFF TGTGCCAGCAGCTTACAGGGGGACACTGAAGCTTTCTTT
TRBD1 TRBJ2-7 . TRBV4-2 CASSLDRGPYEQYF TGTGCCAGCAGCCTGGACAGGGGCCCCTACGAGCAGTACTTC
TRBD1 TRBJ2-7 . TRBV7-9 CASSSTGTVSYEQYF TGTGCCAGCAGCTCCACCGGGACAGTCTCCTACGAGCAGTACTTC
. TRBJ2-7 . TRBV5-1 CASSTDYEQYF TGCGCCAGCAGCACCGACTACGAGCAGTACTTC
TRBD2 TRBJ2-7 . TRBV10-3 CATATSGHSYEQYF TGTGCCACCGCAACTAGCGGACACTCCTACGAGCAGTACTTC
. TRBJ1-3 . TRBV11-2 CASSFRGLTGNTIYF TGTGCCAGCAGCTTCCGGGGTCTCACTGGAAACACCATATATTTT
TRBD1 TRBJ2-5 . TRBV7-7 CASSLGQKETQYF TGTGCTAGCAGCTTGGGACAGAAAGAGACCCAGTACTTC
. TRBJ2-5 . TRBV6-5 CASLQGGDETQYF TGTGCCAGCCTTCAGGGAGGTGACGAGACCCAGTACTTC
TRBD1 TRBJ2-1 . TRBV4-3 CTSSHEGTGTYEQFF TGCACCAGCAGCCATGAGGGGACAGGGACATATGAGCAGTTCTTC
TRBD1 TRBJ1-5 . TRBV7-9 CASSSGTGRQPQHF TGTGCCAGCAGTTCCGGGACAGGGAGACAGCCCCAGCATTTT
. TRBJ1-1 . TRBV9 CASSRGRGNTEAFF TGTGCCAGCAGCCGTGGACGGGGGAACACTGAAGCTTTCTTT
. TRBJ2-3 . TRBV5-4 CASSLVVGRGGDTQYF TGTGCCAGCAGCTTGGTTGTGGGGCGGGGTGGAGATACGCAGTATTTT
. TRBJ1-1 . TRBV6-6 CASSYGGGNTEAFF TGTGCCAGCAGTTACGGGGGCGGGAACACTGAAGCTTTCTTT
. TRBJ2-1 . TRBV11-3 CASSSEYNEQFF TGTGCCAGCAGCTCGGAGTACAATGAGCAGTTCTTC
. TRBJ1-2 once TRBV13 CASSLVPRTPNVYGYTF TGTGCCAGCAGCTTAGTTCCCCGGACACCTAATGTCTATGGCTACACCTTC
. TRBJ1-1 . TRBV4-3 CASSQVRELGAFF TGCGCCAGCAGCCAGGTGAGGGAACTCGGAGCTTTCTTT
TRBD1 TRBJ2-7 . TRBV11-2 CASSFDREVNEQYF TGTGCCAGCAGCTTCGACAGGGAAGTTAACGAGCAGTACTTC
TRBD2 TRBJ2-5 . TRBV27 CASSPRTSYETQYF TGTGCCAGCAGTCCTCGGACTAGCTACGAGACCCAGTACTTC
. TRBJ1-1 . TRBV6-4 CASSQGSGTEAFF TGTGCCAGCAGCCAGGGGTCGGGCACTGAAGCTTTCTTT
. TRBJ2-7 . TRBV19 CASSMGTGSIFYEQYF TGTGCCAGTAGTATGGGAACAGGTAGTATATTCTACGAGCAGTACTTC
. TRBJ2-7 few TRBV6-5 CASIPTGSYEQYF TGTGCCAGCATCCCGACAGGTTCCTACGAGCAGTACTTC
. TRBJ1-2 . TRBV28 CASSLQFYGYTF TGTGCCAGCAGTTTGCAGTTCTATGGCTACACCTTC
. TRBJ1-5 . TRBV19 CASSQRDTRNQPQHF TGTGCCAGTAGTCAGCGTGATACACGTAATCAGCCCCAGCATTTT
. TRBJ1-2 . TRBV9 CASSVAGEGYGYTF TGTGCCAGCAGCGTAGCAGGGGAGGGCTATGGCTACACCTTC
TRBD1 TRBJ2-7 . TRBV4-1 CASSQDRPGGPYEQYF TGCGCCAGCAGCCAAGATCGGCCAGGGGGCCCGTACGAGCAGTACTTC
. TRBJ2-7 . TRBV19 CASSIVSGESEQYF TGTGCCAGTAGTATAGTGTCAGGGGAGAGCGAGCAGTACTTC
. TRBJ2-3 . TRBV9 CASSHGGRSTDTQYF TGTGCCAGCAGCCACGGGGGGCGTAGCACAGATACGCAGTATTTT
. TRBJ2-1 . TRBV9 CASSVASPPYNEQFF TGTGCCAGCAGCGTAGCGAGCCCTCCCTACAATGAGCAGTTCTTC
TRBD2 TRBJ2-5 . TRBV13 CASSKSGGEGQQETQYF TGTGCCAGCAGCAAAAGCGGGGGTGAAGGTCAACAAGAGACCCAGTACTTC
TRBD2 TRBJ2-3 . TRBV10-3 CAISATGTSGADTQYF TGTGCCATCAGTGCCACCGGGACTAGTGGCGCAGATACGCAGTATTTT
. TRBJ2-1 . TRBV2 CASSARVGEQFF TGTGCCAGCAGTGCGAGGGTCGGTGAGCAGTTCTTC
. TRBJ1-5 . TRBV28 CASRVQGSDQPQHF TGTGCCAGCAGAGTACAGGGTTCCGATCAGCCCCAGCATTTT
TRBD2 TRBJ2-6 . TRBV11-3 CASSLGGGGRSGANVLTF TGTGCCAGCAGCTTAGGGGGGGGTGGTCGCTCTGGGGCCAACGTCCTGACTTTC
TRBD2 TRBJ2-1 once TRBV9 CASSVGTSGTIINEQFF TGTGCCAGCAGCGTAGGGACGTCCGGGACTATCATAAATGAGCAGTTCTTC
. TRBJ1-2 . TRBV9 CASSVDGQPNYGYTF TGTGCCAGCAGCGTAGACGGACAGCCAAACTATGGCTACACCTTC
TRBD2 TRBJ2-2 . TRBV6-5 CASSYSPGGEGGELFF TGTGCCAGCAGTTACTCACCCGGCGGGGAGGGCGGGGAGCTGTTTTTT
TRBD2 TRBJ2-1 few TRBV5-1 CASSLTSGGAPEQFF TGCGCCAGCAGCTTGACTAGCGGGGGGGCCCCTGAGCAGTTCTTC
TRBD1 TRBJ1-5 . TRBV10-3 CAISAGQSNQPQHF TGTGCCATCAGCGCGGGACAGAGCAATCAGCCCCAGCATTTT